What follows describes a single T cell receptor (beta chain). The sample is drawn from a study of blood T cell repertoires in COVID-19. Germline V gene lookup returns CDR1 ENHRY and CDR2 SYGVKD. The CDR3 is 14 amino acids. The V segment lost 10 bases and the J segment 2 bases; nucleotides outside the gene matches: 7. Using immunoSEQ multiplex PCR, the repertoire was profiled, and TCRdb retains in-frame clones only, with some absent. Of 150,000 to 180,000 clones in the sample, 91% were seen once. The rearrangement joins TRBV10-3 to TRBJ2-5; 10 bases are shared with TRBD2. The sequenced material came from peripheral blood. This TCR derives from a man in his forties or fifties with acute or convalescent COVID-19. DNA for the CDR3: TGTGCCACGAGGACTAGCGGTGCTCAAGAGACCCAGTACTTC. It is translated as CATRTSGAQETQYF.